This T cell receptor (beta chain) was captured by sequencing in a study of regulatory T cells in long-lasting Graves disease. Germline CDR1 and CDR2: SGHNT and YENEEA. The ends lost 1 base at V and 2 bases at J; junction bases unmatched: 9. The CDR3 sequence is 17 residues long. This clonotype was seen ten or more times. Time point here: newly diagnosed GD, antithyroid drugs for less than 3 months. Making the TCR library involved RNA that had been extracted from PBMCs. Building the TCR beta libraries relied on iRepertoire HTBI primers, and CDR3 regions underwent Arm-PCR. TCRdb redid the calling of the multiplex PCR reads with MiXCR, one entry per CDR3 protein. There are more than 450,000 distinct CDR3 sequences in the sample; 9.5% to 15% occur only once, and about 8.3% lies in the top ten. These same records also appear under a second study, on T cells in Graves' hyperthyroidism and ophthalmopathy.

The source was peripheral blood mononuclear cells (PBMCs), collected at new diagnosis, from a patient treated with antithyroid drugs. This chain uses TRBV11-3 with TRBJ2-3; 7 bases map to TRBD1. This receptor was taken from a woman under 40 with Graves disease. The CDR3 bases are TGTGCCAGCAGCTTAGGTGTTGTGACAGGGCCCACAGATACGCAGTATTTT. Protein: CASSLGVVTGPTDTQYF.